Presented here are 25 T cell receptor beta chains from one specimen sequenced in a study of CD8 T cells in ankylosing spondylitis. TCRdb itself ran the 5' RACE reads through MiXCR, one entry per CDR3 protein. The sample records some 150,000 distinct CDR3 sequences, approximately 48% being singletons. Sequencing used synovial fluid, either unsorted or a sorted T cell fraction (not recorded which). These receptors were taken from a male donor with ankylosing spondylitis.

This clonotype has just a few counts. The chain links TRBV4-1 to TRBJ1-2; D is unresolved. The CDR3 consists of 13 residues. Germline V gene data show CDR1 as MGHRA and CDR2 as YSYEKL. Trimming took off 3 bases at V and 7 bases at J, with 12 bases between the two ends. CDR3 nucleotide sequence: TGCGCCAGCAGCCATGAGGCTCCGGTTGGCTACACCTTC. The encoded protein is CASSHEAPVGYTF.

This clonotype was counted a few times. The chain uses TRBV12-3 or TRBV12-4 and TRBJ2-1; tentatively, D is TRBD2 (6 bases). The CDR3 contains 15 residues. V lost 0 bases and J lost 3, with 9 bases in between. The CDR3 nucleotides read TGTGCCAGCAGTTTAGCTTGGCGGGACTACAATGAGCAGTTCTTC. Translation gives CASSLAWRDYNEQFF.

The chain carries TRBV9 and TRBJ2-3; D unclear. The germline V gene encodes CDR1 SGDLS and CDR2 YYNGEE. The CDR3 loop spans 14 amino acids. V lost 0 bases, J lost 6 bases, and 11 bases lay in between. The CDR3 region is CASSVGSWPDTQYF. The CDR3 DNA sequence: TGTGCCAGCAGCGTAGGTAGTTGGCCGGATACGCAGTATTTT.

The chain carries TRBV11-2 and TRBJ2-3, with TRBD2 identical over 13 bases. Germline loops: CDR1 SGHAT, CDR2 FQNNGV. There are 19 residues in the CDR3. The ends lost 0 bases at V and 6 bases at J; junction bases unmatched: 12. The CDR3 DNA follows: TGTGCCAGCAGCTTAGACGTACTAGCGGGGGGGCCCGTGTTGGATACGCAGTATTTT. Translated: CASSLDVLAGGPVLDTQYF.

This clonotype came up a few times. The rearrangement uses TRBV5-1 and TRBJ1-2; TRBD1 is a possible D gene (5 bases). Germline V lookup: CDR1 SGHRS, CDR2 YFSETQ. V was shortened by 3 bases and J by 6 bases, with 9 bases between the two germline ends. The CDR3 covers 12 residues. The CDR3 protein is CASSSTVNGYTF. CDR3 bases: TGCGCCAGCAGCTCGACAGTGAATGGCTACACCTTC.

The chain couples TRBV15 to TRBJ1-1; D gene uncertain. Between the trimmed V and J ends, which lost 2 bases and 0 bases, there was a span of 7 bases. This CDR3 is built from 14 residues. CDR1 and CDR2 (germline): LNHNV, YYDKDF (reference sequence). CDR3 in amino acids: CATSRIFMNTEAFF. CDR3 DNA sequence: TGTGCCACCAGCAGAATTTTCATGAACACTGAAGCTTTCTTT. Supplemented by reference TRBV15 and TRBJ1-1, the full variable domain reads DAMVIQNPRYQVTQFGKPVTLSCSQTLNHNVMYWYQQKSSQAPKLLFHYYDKDFNNEADTPDNFQSRRPNTSFCFLDIRSPGLGDTAMYLCATSRIFMNTEAFFGQGTRLTVV.

The chain links TRBV6-5 to TRBJ1-1, with D unresolved. CDR1 and CDR2 from the germline V gene are MNHEY and SVGAGI. The V end lost 0 bases, the J end lost 5 bases, and 7 bases lay between the germline ends. The CDR3 consists of 13 residues. CDR3 sequence reads: CASSYSVGTEAFF. The CDR3, as DNA: TGTGCCAGCAGTTACTCGGTGGGAACTGAAGCTTTCTTT.

This clonotype was seen only a few times. The chain couples TRBV4-1 to TRBJ1-4, with D possibly being TRBD1 (5 bases). CDR3 length equals 13 residues. The germline V and J ends were trimmed by 4 bases and 5 bases, with 8 bases remaining between them. Germline lookup yields CDR1 MGHRA and CDR2 YSYEKL. The CDR3 region is CASSREGNEKLFF. Here the CDR3 DNA reads TGCGCCAGCAGCCGAGAGGGGAATGAAAAACTGTTTTTT.

The chain uses TRBV20-1 and TRBJ2-1, with TRBD2 identical over 13 bases. Trimming took 1 base from V and 3 from J; bases not matched to a gene: 6. CDR3 length equals 17 residues. CDR1 and CDR2 from the germline V gene are DFQATT and SNEGSKA (reference sequence). The CDR3 here is CSARVGLAGDVYNEQFF. For the CDR3, the DNA is TGCAGTGCTAGAGTCGGACTAGCGGGGGACGTCTACAATGAGCAGTTCTTC.

V gene TRBV30 combines with J gene TRBJ1-5; D ambiguous. Trimming pared 0 bases from V and 0 bases from J, leaving 12 bases between. The V gene's germline CDR1 is GTSNPN and CDR2 SVGIG (reference sequence). The CDR3 is made up of 16 amino acids. The chain's CDR3 is CAWSVGNLYSNQPQHF. CDR3 bases: TGTGCCTGGAGTGTTGGCAATCTGTATAGCAATCAGCCCCAGCATTTT.

The chain carries TRBV20-1 and TRBJ2-7; 9 bases are shared with TRBD2. The CDR3 is 15 residues long. Germline V gene lookup returns CDR1 DFQATT and CDR2 SNEGSKA (reference sequence). V gave up 0 bases and J gave up 7 bases; unmatched junction bases: 10. The DNA of the CDR3 is TGCAGTGCTAGAGATCTTAGCGGGAGTGTGTGGGAGCAGTACTTC. It yields the protein CSARDLSGSVWEQYF.

The rearrangement links TRBV7-9 to TRBJ2-7, with D hard to call. The CDR3 consists of 15 residues. With 1 base removed from V and 4 bases from J, the gap between germline ends came to 14 bases. The V gene's germline CDR1 is SEHNR and CDR2 FQNEAQ (reference sequence). The CDR3 DNA sequence: TGTGCCAGCAGCTTAGGAGTTGGTTGGAGTTACGAGCAGTACTTC. It translates to CASSLGVGWSYEQYF.

The V and J genes are TRBV11-3 and TRBJ2-7, with 8 bases fitting TRBD1. This CDR3 comprises 13 residues. V shed 6 bases and J 2 bases; nucleotides not matched to a gene: 3. Per germline, CDR1 SGHNT and CDR2 YENEEA. The CDR3 protein is CASRWTGTYEQYF. The DNA of the CDR3 is TGTGCCAGCAGGTGGACAGGGACCTACGAGCAGTACTTC.

The chain links TRBV7-9 to TRBJ1-1, with D maybe TRBD1 (5 bases). Germline-derived CDR1 and CDR2 are SEHNR and FQNEAQ (reference sequence). The CDR3 is 15 residues long. Trimming stripped 1 base from V and 4 bases from J, with 13 bases between. Written as DNA, the CDR3 is TGTGCCAGCAGCTTAGTTCGGGGCGGGGGCACTGAAGCTTTCTTT. Amino acids: CASSLVRGGGTEAFF. The full variable domain, with the rest looked up from reference TRBV7-9 and TRBJ1-1, is DTGVSQNPRHKITKRGQNVTFRCDPISEHNRLYWYRQTLGQGPEFLTYFQNEAQLEKSRLLSDRFSAERPKGSFSTLEIQRTEQGDSAMYLCASSLVRGGGTEAFFGQGTRLTVV.

This clonotype has more than one count but fewer than ten. The chain couples TRBV5-1 to TRBJ2-5, with D possibly TRBD1 on 6 matching bases. V was cut by 3 bases and J by 3 bases, with 12 bases left in between. Germline assignment: CDR1 SGHRS and CDR2 YFSETQ. The CDR3 spans 14 residues. This CDR3 reads CASSSWGREETQYF. Here the CDR3 DNA reads TGCGCCAGCAGCTCTTGGGGGCGCGAAGAGACCCAGTACTTC.

This clonotype was counted a few times. The genes are TRBV6-2 or TRBV6-3 and TRBJ2-3; no firm D call. The germline V gene has CDR1 MNHEY and CDR2 SVGEGT. The CDR3 runs 17 residues. V was trimmed by 6 bases and J by 2 bases, leaving 21 bases between them. The CDR3 region is CASRTDPGVWATDTQYF. The CDR3 DNA reads TGTGCCAGCAGGACCGATCCCGGAGTGTGGGCCACAGATACGCAGTATTTT.

This clonotype was detected a few times. This chain links TRBV27 with TRBJ1-2; D remains unclear. Germline V gives CDR1 MNHEY, CDR2 SMNVEV (reference sequence). This CDR3 comprises 14 residues. The V end was cut by 4 bases, the J end by 2 bases, with 11 bases between. Here the CDR3 reads CASSSSEINYGYTF. The CDR3 DNA is TGTGCCAGCAGTTCCTCCGAGATCAACTATGGCTACACCTTC.

The rearrangement links TRBV7-9 to TRBJ2-1; D unresolved. The V gene's germline CDR1 is SEHNR and CDR2 FQNEAQ (reference sequence). The CDR3 consists of 12 residues. V was clipped by 3 bases and J by 5 bases, with 5 bases between them. CDR3 coding DNA: TGTGCCAGCAGCTTTGCCAACAATGAGCAGTTCTTC. Amino acid sequence: CASSFANNEQFF. Supplemented by reference TRBV7-9 and TRBJ2-1, the full variable domain reads DTGVSQNPRHKITKRGQNVTFRCDPISEHNRLYWYRQTLGQGPEFLTYFQNEAQLEKSRLLSDRFSAERPKGSFSTLEIQRTEQGDSAMYLCASSFANNEQFFGPGTRLTVL.

V and J are TRBV10-3 and TRBJ2-2; 8 bases align to TRBD2. CDR1 and CDR2 from the germline V gene are ENHRY and SYGVKD. The CDR3 length is 15 residues. V was pared by 7 bases and J by 3 bases, with 7 bases of the junction left unmatched. CDR3 region: CAIKEAGVYTGELFF. DNA for the CDR3: TGTGCCATCAAAGAAGCGGGAGTTTACACCGGGGAGCTGTTTTTT.

The V and J genes are TRBV4-1 and TRBJ2-7; D may be TRBD1 (5 bases). With 1 base removed from V and 12 bases from J, the gap between germline ends came to 16 bases. Germline values: CDR1 MGHRA, CDR2 YSYEKL. The CDR3 loop spans 13 amino acids. CDR3 nucleotide sequence: TGCGCCAGCAGCCAAGCAGGGTTCGGGCGGTCGTACTTC. Encoded protein: CASSQAGFGRSYF.

V and J are TRBV18 and TRBJ2-1; D possibly matches TRBD1 or TRBD2 (5 bases each). Germline V gene data show CDR1 as KGHSH and CDR2 as LQKENI. The ends were cut back, 3 bases at V and 11 bases at J, with 20 bases in the middle. This CDR3 is built from 15 residues. For the CDR3, the DNA is TGTGCCAGCTCACCCACTCCGGGACGACCCCTAAAGCAGTTCTTC. The encoded protein is CASSPTPGRPLKQFF.

V gene TRBV28 combines with J gene TRBJ2-3; tentatively, D is TRBD1 or TRBD2 (5 bases each). V shed 6 bases and J shed 4 bases, with 14 bases lying between them. The CDR3 totals 14 residues. Germline CDR1 MDHEN, CDR2 SYDVKM. The CDR3 reads CASSMGRLADTQYF. As DNA, the CDR3 is TGTGCCAGCAGCATGGGACGGTTGGCAGATACGCAGTATTTT.

The chain employs TRBV21-1 and TRBJ2-2. TRBV21-1 is a known pseudogene. This CDR3 is built from 20 residues. The CDR3 sequence: CASSKVVAFKTEANTGELFF. CDR3 in DNA: TGTGCCAGCAGCAAAGTGGTAGCTTTTAAAACCGAAGCGAACACCGGGGAGCTGTTTTTT.

This clonotype was observed a few times. V usage is TRBV5-4 and J usage is TRBJ2-3; 11 bases map to TRBD2. After removal of 0 bases from V and 3 bases from J, the junction contained 3 bases not matched to a gene. This CDR3 region has 16 residues. Per germline, CDR1 SGHNT and CDR2 YYREEE (reference sequence). CDR3: CASSLVGLAETDTQYF. CDR3 bases: TGTGCCAGCAGCTTGGTGGGACTAGCGGAGACAGATACGCAGTATTTT.

V is TRBV29-1 and J is TRBJ2-1, with 8 bases fitting TRBD1. The CDR3 length is 15 residues. Looked up from germline, CDR1 is SQVTM and CDR2 is ANQGSEA. V gave up 6 bases and J gave up 3 bases; unmatched junction bases: 10. The DNA of the CDR3 is TGCAGCGTAGACTCGGGACAGGTGAACTACAATGAGCAGTTCTTC. This sequence encodes CSVDSGQVNYNEQFF.